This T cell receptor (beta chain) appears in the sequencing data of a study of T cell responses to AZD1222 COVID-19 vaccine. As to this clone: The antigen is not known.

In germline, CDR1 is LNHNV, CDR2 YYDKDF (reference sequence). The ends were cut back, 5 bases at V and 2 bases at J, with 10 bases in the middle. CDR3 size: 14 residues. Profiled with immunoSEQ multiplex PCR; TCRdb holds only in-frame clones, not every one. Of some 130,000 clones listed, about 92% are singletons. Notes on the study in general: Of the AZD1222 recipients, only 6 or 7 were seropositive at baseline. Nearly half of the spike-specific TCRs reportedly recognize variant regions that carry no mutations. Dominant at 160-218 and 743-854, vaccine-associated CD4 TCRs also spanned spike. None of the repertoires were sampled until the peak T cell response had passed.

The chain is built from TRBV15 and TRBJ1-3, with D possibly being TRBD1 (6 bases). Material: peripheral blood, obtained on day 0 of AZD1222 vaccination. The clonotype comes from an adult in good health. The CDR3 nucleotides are TGTGCCACCAGCCAGGGGTTTACTGGAAACACCATATATTTT. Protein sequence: CATSQGFTGNTIYF.